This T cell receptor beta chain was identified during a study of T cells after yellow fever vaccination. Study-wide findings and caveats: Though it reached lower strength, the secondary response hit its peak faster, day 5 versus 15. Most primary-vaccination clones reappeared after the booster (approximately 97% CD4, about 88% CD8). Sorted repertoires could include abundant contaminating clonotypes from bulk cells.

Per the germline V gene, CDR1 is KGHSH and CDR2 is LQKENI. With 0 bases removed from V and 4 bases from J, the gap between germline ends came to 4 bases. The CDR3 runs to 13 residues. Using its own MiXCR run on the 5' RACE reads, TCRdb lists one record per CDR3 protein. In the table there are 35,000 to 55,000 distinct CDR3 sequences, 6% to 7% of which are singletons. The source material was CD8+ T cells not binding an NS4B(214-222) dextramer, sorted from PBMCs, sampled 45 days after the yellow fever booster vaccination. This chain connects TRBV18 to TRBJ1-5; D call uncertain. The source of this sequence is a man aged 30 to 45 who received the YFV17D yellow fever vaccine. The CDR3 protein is CASSPPGNQPQHF. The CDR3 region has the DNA TGTGCCAGCTCACCACCGGGGAATCAGCCCCAGCATTTT.